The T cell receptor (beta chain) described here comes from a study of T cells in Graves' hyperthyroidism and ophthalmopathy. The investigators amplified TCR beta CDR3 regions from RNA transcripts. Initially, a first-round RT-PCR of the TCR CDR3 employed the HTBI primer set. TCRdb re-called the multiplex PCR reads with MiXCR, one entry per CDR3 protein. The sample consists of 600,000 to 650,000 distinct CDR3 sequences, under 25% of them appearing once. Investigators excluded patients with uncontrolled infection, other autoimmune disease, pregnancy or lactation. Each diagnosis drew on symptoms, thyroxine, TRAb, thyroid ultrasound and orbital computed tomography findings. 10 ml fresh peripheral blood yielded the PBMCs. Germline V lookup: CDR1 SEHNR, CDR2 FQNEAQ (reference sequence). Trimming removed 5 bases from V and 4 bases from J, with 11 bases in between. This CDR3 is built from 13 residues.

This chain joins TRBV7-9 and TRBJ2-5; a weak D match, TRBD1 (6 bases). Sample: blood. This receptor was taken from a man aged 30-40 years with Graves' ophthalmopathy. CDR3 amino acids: CASSPPRGETQYF. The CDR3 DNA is TGTGCCAGCAGCCCCCCCAGGGGAGAGACCCAGTACTTC. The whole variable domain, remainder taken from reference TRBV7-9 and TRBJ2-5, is DTGVSQNPRHKITKRGQNVTFRCDPISEHNRLYWYRQTLGQGPEFLTYFQNEAQLEKSRLLSDRFSAERPKGSFSTLEIQRTEQGDSAMYLCASSPPRGETQYFGPGTRLLVL.